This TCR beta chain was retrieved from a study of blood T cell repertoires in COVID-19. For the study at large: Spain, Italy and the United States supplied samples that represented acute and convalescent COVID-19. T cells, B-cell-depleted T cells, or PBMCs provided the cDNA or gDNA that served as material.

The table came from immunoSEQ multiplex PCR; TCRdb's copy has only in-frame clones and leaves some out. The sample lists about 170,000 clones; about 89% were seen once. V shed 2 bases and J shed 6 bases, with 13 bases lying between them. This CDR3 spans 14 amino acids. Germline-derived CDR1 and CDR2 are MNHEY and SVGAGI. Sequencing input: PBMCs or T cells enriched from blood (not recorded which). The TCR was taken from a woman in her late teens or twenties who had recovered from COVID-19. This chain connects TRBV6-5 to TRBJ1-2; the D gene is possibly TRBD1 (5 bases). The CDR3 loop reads CASSYLGRGDGYTF. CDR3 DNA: TGTGCCAGCAGTTACCTCGGGCGGGGCGATGGCTACACCTTC.